This paragraph reports one TCR beta chain. The entry originates in a study of blood T cell repertoires in COVID-19. This table comes from immunoSEQ multiplex PCR, and its TCRdb copy is limited to in-frame clones, with some not included. The table records a few hundred thousand clones, approximately 87% of them present only once. The receptor comes from a woman in her fifties or sixties with acute or convalescent COVID-19. The sequenced sample consisted of peripheral blood.

CDR3 DNA sequence: TGTGCCAGCAGCTTAGCCCTGCCTAGCGGGAGGTACGAGCAGTACTTC. Protein product: CASSLALPSGRYEQYF. The chain links TRBV7-9 to TRBJ2-7; 11 nucleotides agree with TRBD2. This CDR3 has 16 residues. The V segment lost 0 bases and the J segment 4 bases; nucleotides outside the gene matches: 5. CDR1 and CDR2 from the germline V gene are SEHNR and FQNEAQ (reference sequence).